This T cell receptor (beta chain) was sequenced for a study of T cells after yellow fever vaccination. MiXCR, applied by TCRdb to the 5' RACE reads, yields one record per CDR3 protein. The profile covers approximately 550,000 distinct CDR3 sequences, with around an eighth appearing a single time and around 15% taken by the ten largest. With 7 bases removed from V and 0 bases from J, the gap between germline ends came to 7 bases. The CDR3 loop spans 11 amino acids. The germline CDR1 and CDR2 sequences are DFQATT and SNEGSKA (reference sequence). This clonotype was picked up a small number of times. V is TRBV20-1 and J is TRBJ2-7; D remains unclear. The sequence was obtained from a man aged 25-40 years who received the YFV17D yellow fever vaccine. The sequences come from PBMCs, collected on the day of the yellow fever booster vaccination. CDR3 protein: CSGLVSYEQYF. Here the CDR3 DNA reads TGCAGTGGGTTGGTCTCCTACGAGCAGTACTTC.